The 17 T cell receptor beta chains listed next were all sequenced from one sample in a study of blood T cell repertoires in COVID-19. The protocol was immunoSEQ multiplex PCR, while the TCRdb copy is restricted to in-frame clones and leaves out a portion. The sample lists about 190,000 clones; 85% to 90% were seen once. Sample: peripheral blood. These receptors came from a man aged 18-30 years with active or convalescent COVID-19.

This chain uses TRBV5-1 with TRBJ2-2; TRBD2 is a possible D gene (6 bases). Trimming removed 4 bases at V and 5 bases at J, with 21 bases between. This CDR3 contains 17 residues. The V gene's germline CDR1 is SGHRS and CDR2 YFSETQ. Here the CDR3 reads CASSRRDGGDGTGELFF. CDR3 bases: TGCGCCAGCAGCCGGAGAGACGGAGGGGATGGGACCGGGGAGCTGTTTTTT.

In this sample, this clone turned up once. V gene TRBV18 combines with J gene TRBJ1-2, with unresolved D. Germline CDR1 KGHSH, CDR2 LQKENI. Trimming left V 3 bases short and J 5 bases short, with 13 bases between. The CDR3 has 14 amino acids. CDR3 nucleotide sequence: TGTGCCAGCTCACCTGCGGAGTACGGGTATGGCTACACCTTC. As protein: CASSPAEYGYGYTF.

This clone was counted a single time. The chain uses TRBV24-1 and TRBJ1-2; D gene uncertain. CDR1 is KGHDR and CDR2 is SFDVKD in the germline V gene. The V end lost 1 base, the J end lost 2 bases, and 4 bases lay between the germline ends. There are 13 residues in the CDR3. DNA for the CDR3: TGTGCCACCAGTGATTTTGAGAACTATGGCTACACCTTC. Encoded protein: CATSDFENYGYTF.

The chain joins TRBV18 to TRBJ2-4, with D perhaps matching TRBD2 (6 bases). Trimming cost V 1 base and J 7 bases, with 8 bases left between them. CDR3 length equals 13 residues. CDR1 and CDR2 from the germline V gene are KGHSH and LQKENI. The CDR3 nucleotides read TGTGCCAGCTCACCACTGGAGGGGAACATTCAGTACTTC. Protein: CASSPLEGNIQYF. The full variable domain, in which reference TRBV18 and TRBJ2-4 provide the parts outside the CDR3, is NAGVMQNPRHLVRRRGQEARLRCSPMKGHSHVYWYRQLPEEGLKFMVYLQKENIIDESGMPKERFSAEFPKEGPSILRIQQVVRGDSAAYFCASSPLEGNIQYFGAGTRLSVL.

This chain links TRBV5-5 with TRBJ1-1; 9 bases agree with TRBD1. The CDR3 contains 17 residues. Germline V lookup: CDR1 SGHKS, CDR2 YYEKEE (reference sequence). V lost 4 bases and J lost 6; bases outside the gene matches: 16. CDR3 bases: TGTGCCAGCAGCGTACTAAGGTCACAGGGGGCTCTCGCTGAAGCTTTCTTT. As protein: CASSVLRSQGALAEAFF.

Only one count was recorded for this clone. V and J are TRBV4-3 and TRBJ1-2; unclear D gene. Germline-derived CDR1 and CDR2 are LGHNA and YSLEER. The length of the CDR3 is 13 residues. The V and J ends lost 5 bases and 2 bases respectively, with 9 bases between them. The DNA for the CDR3 is TGCGCCAGCAGCGCAACAGTGAACTATGGCTACACCTTC. Its protein product is CASSATVNYGYTF.

This clone has a single count. CDR3 in amino acids: CASRSTLDTQYF. The DNA for the CDR3 is TGTGCCAGCAGGTCCACTTTAGATACGCAGTATTTT. The chain has TRBV3-1 (or the pseudogene TRBV3-2) and TRBJ2-3; no firm D call. V was trimmed by 6 bases and J by 5 bases, leaving 9 bases between them. Per germline, CDR1 LGHDT and CDR2 YNNKEL (reference sequence). CDR3 length equals 12 residues.

The genes are TRBV6-5 and TRBJ1-1, with 8 positions matching TRBD1. The CDR3 covers 14 residues. Unmatched junction bases numbered 12, after V lost 5 bases and J lost 10 bases. Germline loops: CDR1 MNHEY, CDR2 SVGAGI. The CDR3 region has the DNA TGTGCCAGCAGTCCCTACCCCGACAGGGGAAGAGCTTTCTTT. Amino acids: CASSPYPDRGRAFF.

The genes are TRBV19 and TRBJ2-7, with TRBD1 as a possible D gene (6 bases). V lost 5 bases and J 3 bases, leaving 14 bases between the germline ends. Per germline, CDR1 LNHDA and CDR2 SQIVND (reference sequence). The CDR3 contains 14 residues. CDR3 coding DNA: TGTGCCAGTAGTCCCCGGACAGATTTCTACGAGCAGTACTTC. Protein sequence: CASSPRTDFYEQYF.

This chain uses TRBV5-1 with TRBJ1-1; D ambiguous. Germline CDR1 and CDR2: SGHRS and YFSETQ. The germline V and J ends were trimmed by 4 bases and 5 bases, with 18 bases remaining between them. The CDR3 spans 15 residues. CDR3 DNA sequence: TGCGCCAGCAGCCCCGAGGCAGAACTCGAGACTGAAGCTTTCTTT. Translating gives CASSPEAELETEAFF.

The chain uses TRBV6-5 and TRBJ1-2; 8 bases agree with TRBD1. From germline, CDR1 is MNHEY and CDR2 SVGAGI. The CDR3 loop spans 13 amino acids. Trimming took 5 bases from V and 3 from J; bases not matched to a gene: 2. This CDR3 reads CASSMTGDYGYTF. CDR3 coding DNA: TGTGCCAGCAGTATGACAGGGGACTATGGCTACACCTTC.

Only a few counts were recorded for this clone. The V and J genes are TRBV2 and TRBJ1-1; D may be TRBD1 (5 bases). The CDR3 loop spans 15 amino acids. Germline loops: CDR1 SNHLY, CDR2 FYNNEI. V lost 3 bases, J lost 0 bases, and 11 bases lay in between. The CDR3 region has the DNA TGTGCCAGCAGTGATACCGCGACAGTGAACACTGAAGCTTTCTTT. Its translation is CASSDTATVNTEAFF.

V is TRBV19 and J is TRBJ1-5, with a tentative D call TRBD1 (5 bases). The germline V gene encodes CDR1 LNHDA and CDR2 SQIVND (reference sequence). Trimming cost V 5 bases and J 4 bases, with 15 bases left between them. The length of the CDR3 is 15 residues. Here the CDR3 reads CASSVKQAQNQPQHF. The CDR3 bases are TGTGCCAGTAGTGTCAAACAGGCCCAAAATCAGCCCCAGCATTTT. The entire variable domain, with the rest obtained from reference TRBV19 and TRBJ1-5, is as follows: DGGITQSPKYLFRKEGQNVTLSCEQNLNHDAMYWYRQDPGQGLRLIYYSQIVNDFQKGDIAEGYSVSREKKESFPLTVTSAQKNPTAFYLCASSVKQAQNQPQHFGDGTRLSIL.

The rearrangement uses TRBV5-1 and TRBJ2-5, with 9 bases aligning to TRBD2. This CDR3 is 15 amino acids long. Trimming at V came to 0 bases and at J to 0 bases, leaving 0 bases not matched to a gene. Germline V gives CDR1 SGHRS, CDR2 YFSETQ. CDR3 nucleotides: TGCGCCAGCAGCTTGGGACTAGCGGACCAAGAGACCCAGTACTTC. Translating gives CASSLGLADQETQYF.

This rearrangement joins TRBV13 to TRBJ2-7; D might be TRBD1 (6 bases). This CDR3 is built from 14 residues. Between the trimmed V and J ends, which lost 5 bases and 6 bases, there was a span of 17 bases. Germline V gene sequence: CDR1 PRHDT, CDR2 FYEKMQ (reference sequence). For the CDR3, the DNA is TGTGCCAGCAGCATATCGGACAGAGGGGGCGAGCAGTACTTC. It codes for CASSISDRGGEQYF.

The V call is TRBV2, the J call TRBJ2-7; 8 nucleotides line up with TRBD1. Germline V gene data show CDR1 as SNHLY and CDR2 as FYNNEI. The V gene end was trimmed by 11 bases and the J gene end by 6 bases; junction bases not matched to a gene: 9. This CDR3 has 12 residues. Here the CDR3 DNA reads TGTGCCGGAACGGACAGGGCTGGCGAGCAGTACTTC. This encodes CAGTDRAGEQYF.

The V gene is TRBV7-2, the J gene TRBJ2-3; 10 bases map to TRBD2. V shed 7 bases and J 2 bases; nucleotides not matched to a gene: 15. Germline lookup yields CDR1 SGHTA and CDR2 FQGNSA. This CDR3 has 18 residues. The CDR3, as DNA: TGTGCCAGCACCCCTGAGCGAAAGAGCGGGAGGGACACAGATACGCAGTATTTT. Translated, it gives CASTPERKSGRDTDTQYF.